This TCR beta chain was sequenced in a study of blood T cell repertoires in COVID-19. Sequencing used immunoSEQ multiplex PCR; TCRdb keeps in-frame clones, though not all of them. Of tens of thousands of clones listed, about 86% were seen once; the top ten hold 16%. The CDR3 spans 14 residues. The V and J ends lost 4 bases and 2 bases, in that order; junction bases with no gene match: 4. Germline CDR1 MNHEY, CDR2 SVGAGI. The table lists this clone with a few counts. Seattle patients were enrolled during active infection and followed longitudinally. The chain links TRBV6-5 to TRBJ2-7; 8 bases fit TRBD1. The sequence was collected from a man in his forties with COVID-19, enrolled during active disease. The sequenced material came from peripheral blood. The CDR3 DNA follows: TGTGCCAGCAGTTTGGACAGGGATACCTACGAGCAGTACTTC. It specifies CASSLDRDTYEQYF.